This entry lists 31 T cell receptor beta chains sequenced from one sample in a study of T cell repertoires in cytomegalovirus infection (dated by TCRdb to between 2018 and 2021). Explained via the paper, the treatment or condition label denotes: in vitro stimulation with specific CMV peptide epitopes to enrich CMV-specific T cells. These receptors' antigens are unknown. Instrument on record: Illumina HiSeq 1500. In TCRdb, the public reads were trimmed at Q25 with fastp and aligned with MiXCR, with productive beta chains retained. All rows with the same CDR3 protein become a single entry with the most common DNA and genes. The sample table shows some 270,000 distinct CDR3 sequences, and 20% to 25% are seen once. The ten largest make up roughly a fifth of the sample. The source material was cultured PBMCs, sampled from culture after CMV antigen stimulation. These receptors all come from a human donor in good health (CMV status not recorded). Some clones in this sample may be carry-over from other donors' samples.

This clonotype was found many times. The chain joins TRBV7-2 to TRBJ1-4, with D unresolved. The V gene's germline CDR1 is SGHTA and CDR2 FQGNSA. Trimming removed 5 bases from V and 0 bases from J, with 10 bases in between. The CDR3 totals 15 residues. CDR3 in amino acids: CASSPSLATNEKLFF. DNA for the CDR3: TGTGCCAGCAGCCCAAGTCTCGCAACTAATGAAAAACTGTTTTTT.

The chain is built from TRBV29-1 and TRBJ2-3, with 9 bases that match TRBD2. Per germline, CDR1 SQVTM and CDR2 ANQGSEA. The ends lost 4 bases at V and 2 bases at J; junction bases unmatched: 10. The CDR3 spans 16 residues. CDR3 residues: CSVVGSLAGITDTQYF. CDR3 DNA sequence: TGCAGCGTTGTAGGTTCGCTAGCGGGGATCACAGATACGCAGTATTTT.

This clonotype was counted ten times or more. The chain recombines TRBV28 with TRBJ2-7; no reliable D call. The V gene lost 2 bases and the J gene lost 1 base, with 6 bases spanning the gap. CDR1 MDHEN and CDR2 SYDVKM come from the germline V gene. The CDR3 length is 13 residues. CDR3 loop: CASSLPRSYEQYF. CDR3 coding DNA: TGTGCCAGCAGTTTACCGAGGTCCTACGAGCAGTACTTC.

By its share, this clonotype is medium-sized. CDR3 DNA sequence: TGTGCCAGCAGTCGAGCGGGTAATATCCACGAGCAGTACGTC. Protein product: CASSRAGNIHEQYV. The J gene is TRBJ2-7, the V gene TRBV6-6; TRBD2 might be the D (6 bases). Looked up from germline, CDR1 is MNHNY and CDR2 is SVGAGI (reference sequence). Trimming took off 5 bases at V and 5 bases at J, with 16 bases between the two ends. CDR3 size: 14 residues.

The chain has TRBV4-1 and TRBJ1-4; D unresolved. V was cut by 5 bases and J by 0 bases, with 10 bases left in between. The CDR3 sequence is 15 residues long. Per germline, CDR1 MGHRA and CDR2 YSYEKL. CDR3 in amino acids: CASSEGPATNEKLFF. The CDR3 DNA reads TGCGCCAGCAGCGAGGGCCCCGCAACTAATGAAAAACTGTTTTTT.

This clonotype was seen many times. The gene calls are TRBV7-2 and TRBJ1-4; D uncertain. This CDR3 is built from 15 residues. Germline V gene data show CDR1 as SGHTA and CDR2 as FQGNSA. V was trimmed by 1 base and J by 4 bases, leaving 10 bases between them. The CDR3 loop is CASSLGTAFNEKLFF. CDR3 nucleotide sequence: TGTGCCAGCAGCTTAGGGACGGCCTTTAATGAAAAACTGTTTTTT.

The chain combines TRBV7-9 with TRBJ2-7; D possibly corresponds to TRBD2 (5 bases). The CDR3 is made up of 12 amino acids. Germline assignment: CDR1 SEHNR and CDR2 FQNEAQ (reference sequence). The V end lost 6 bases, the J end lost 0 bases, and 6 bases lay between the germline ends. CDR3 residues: CASRGDSYEQYF. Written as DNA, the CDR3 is TGTGCCAGCAGGGGAGACTCCTACGAGCAGTACTTC.

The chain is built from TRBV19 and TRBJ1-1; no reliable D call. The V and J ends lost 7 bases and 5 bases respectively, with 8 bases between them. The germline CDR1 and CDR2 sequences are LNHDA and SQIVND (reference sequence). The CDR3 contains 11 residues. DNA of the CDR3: TGTGCCAGTATTGTGCGAACTGAAGCTTTCTTT. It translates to CASIVRTEAFF. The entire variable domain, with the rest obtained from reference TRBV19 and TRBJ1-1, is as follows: DGGITQSPKYLFRKEGQNVTLSCEQNLNHDAMYWYRQDPGQGLRLIYYSQIVNDFQKGDIAEGYSVSREKKESFPLTVTSAQKNPTAFYLCASIVRTEAFFGQGTRLTVV.

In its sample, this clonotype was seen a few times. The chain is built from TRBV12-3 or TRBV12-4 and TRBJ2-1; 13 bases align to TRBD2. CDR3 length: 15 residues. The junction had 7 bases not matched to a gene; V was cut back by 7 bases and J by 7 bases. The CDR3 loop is CASTLGTSGVNEQFF. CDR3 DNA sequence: TGTGCCAGCACCTTAGGGACTAGCGGGGTAAATGAGCAGTTCTTC.

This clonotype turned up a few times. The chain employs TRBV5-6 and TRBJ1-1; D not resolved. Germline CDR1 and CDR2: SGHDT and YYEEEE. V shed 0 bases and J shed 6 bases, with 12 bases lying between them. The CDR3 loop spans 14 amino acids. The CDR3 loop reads CASSLVARTPEAFF. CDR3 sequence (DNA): TGTGCCAGCAGCTTGGTCGCAAGGACCCCTGAAGCTTTCTTT. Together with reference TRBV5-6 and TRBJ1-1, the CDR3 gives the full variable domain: DAGVTQSPTHLIKTRGQQVTLRCSPKSGHDTVSWYQQALGQGPQFIFQYYEEEERQRGNFPDRFSGHQFPNYSSELNVNALLLGDSALYLCASSLVARTPEAFFGQGTRLTVV.

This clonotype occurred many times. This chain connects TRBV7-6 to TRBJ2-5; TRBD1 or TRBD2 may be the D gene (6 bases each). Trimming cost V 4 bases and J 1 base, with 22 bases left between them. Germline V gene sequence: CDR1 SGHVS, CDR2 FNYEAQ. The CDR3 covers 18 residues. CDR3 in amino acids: CASSSEGEAGVVQETQYF. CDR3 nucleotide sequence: TGTGCCAGCAGCTCGGAGGGCGAGGCAGGGGTGGTCCAAGAGACCCAGTACTTC. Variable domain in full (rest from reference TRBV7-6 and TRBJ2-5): GAGVSQSPRYKVTKRGQDVALRCDPISGHVSLYWYRQALGQGPEFLTYFNYEAQQDKSGLPNDRFSAERPEGSISTLTIQRTEQRDSAMYRCASSSEGEAGVVQETQYFGPGTRLLVL.

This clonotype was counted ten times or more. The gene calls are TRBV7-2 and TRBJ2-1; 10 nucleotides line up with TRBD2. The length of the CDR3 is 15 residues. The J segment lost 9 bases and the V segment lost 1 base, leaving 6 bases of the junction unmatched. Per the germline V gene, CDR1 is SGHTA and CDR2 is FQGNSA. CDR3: CASSLGLAGAVEQFF. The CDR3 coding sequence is TGTGCCAGCAGCTTAGGGCTAGCGGGAGCCGTTGAGCAGTTCTTC.

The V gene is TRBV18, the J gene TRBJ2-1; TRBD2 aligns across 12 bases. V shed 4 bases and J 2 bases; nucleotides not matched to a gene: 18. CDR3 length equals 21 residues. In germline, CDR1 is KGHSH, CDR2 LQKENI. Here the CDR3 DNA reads TGTGCCAGCTCACTATTCGCACCCAGGACTAGCGGGAAGCCACCCTACAATGAGCAGTTCTTC. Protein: CASSLFAPRTSGKPPYNEQFF.

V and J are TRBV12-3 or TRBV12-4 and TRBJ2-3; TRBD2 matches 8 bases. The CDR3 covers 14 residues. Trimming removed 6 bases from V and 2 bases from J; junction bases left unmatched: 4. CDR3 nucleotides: TGTGCCAGCAGGATAGCGGGATCCACAGATACGCAGTATTTT. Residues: CASRIAGSTDTQYF.

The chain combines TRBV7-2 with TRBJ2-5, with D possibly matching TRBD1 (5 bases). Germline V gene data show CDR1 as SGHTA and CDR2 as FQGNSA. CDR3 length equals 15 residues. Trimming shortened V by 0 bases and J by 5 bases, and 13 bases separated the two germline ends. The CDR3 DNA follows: TGTGCCAGCAGCTTAGCGCTGGGGCGCTTGGAGACCCAGTACTTC. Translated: CASSLALGRLETQYF.

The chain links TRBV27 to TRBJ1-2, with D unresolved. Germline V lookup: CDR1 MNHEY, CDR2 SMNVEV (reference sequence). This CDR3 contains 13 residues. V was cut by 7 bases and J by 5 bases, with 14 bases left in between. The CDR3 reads CASTPRRGYGYTF. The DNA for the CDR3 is TGTGCCAGCACCCCACGGCGCGGATATGGCTACACCTTC.

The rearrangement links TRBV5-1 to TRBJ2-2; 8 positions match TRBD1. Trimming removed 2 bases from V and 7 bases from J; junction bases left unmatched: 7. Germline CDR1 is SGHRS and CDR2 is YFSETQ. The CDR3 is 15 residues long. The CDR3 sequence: CASSFGQGTGGELFF. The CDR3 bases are TGCGCCAGCAGCTTCGGACAGGGAACGGGCGGGGAGCTGTTTTTT.

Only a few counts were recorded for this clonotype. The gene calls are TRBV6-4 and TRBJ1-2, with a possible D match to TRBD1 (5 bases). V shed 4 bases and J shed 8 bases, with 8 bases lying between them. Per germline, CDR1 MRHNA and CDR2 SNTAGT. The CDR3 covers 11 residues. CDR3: CASSAREGYTF. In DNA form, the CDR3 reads TGTGCCAGCAGTGCCAGGGAAGGCTACACCTTC.

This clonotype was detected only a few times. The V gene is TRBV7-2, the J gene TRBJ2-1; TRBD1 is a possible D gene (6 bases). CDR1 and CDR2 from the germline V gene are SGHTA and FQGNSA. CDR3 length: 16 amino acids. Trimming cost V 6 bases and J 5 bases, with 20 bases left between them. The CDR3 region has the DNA TGTGCCAGCAGGGCAACACAGGGAAGGATCGACAATGAGCAGTTCTTC. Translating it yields CASRATQGRIDNEQFF.

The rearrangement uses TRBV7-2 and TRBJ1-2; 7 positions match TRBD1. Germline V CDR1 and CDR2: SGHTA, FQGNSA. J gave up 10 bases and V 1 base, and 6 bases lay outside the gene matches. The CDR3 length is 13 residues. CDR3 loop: CASSLDRGKHYTF. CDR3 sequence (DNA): TGTGCCAGCAGCTTAGACAGGGGAAAGCACTACACCTTC.

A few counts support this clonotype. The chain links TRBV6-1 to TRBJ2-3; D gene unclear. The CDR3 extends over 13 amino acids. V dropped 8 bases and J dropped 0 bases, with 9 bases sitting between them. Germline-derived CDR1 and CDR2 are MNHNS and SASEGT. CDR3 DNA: TGTGCCAGCGAGAGATGGAGCACAGATACGCAGTATTTT. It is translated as CASERWSTDTQYF.

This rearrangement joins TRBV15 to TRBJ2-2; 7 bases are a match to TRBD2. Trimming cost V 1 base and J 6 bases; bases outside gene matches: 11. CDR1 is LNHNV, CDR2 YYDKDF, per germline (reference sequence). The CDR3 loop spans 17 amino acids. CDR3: CATSRGTGGTTPGELFF. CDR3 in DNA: TGTGCCACCAGCAGAGGGACCGGGGGGACCACCCCCGGGGAGCTGTTTTTT. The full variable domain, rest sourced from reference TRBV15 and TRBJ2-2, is DAMVIQNPRYQVTQFGKPVTLSCSQTLNHNVMYWYQQKSSQAPKLLFHYYDKDFNNEADTPDNFQSRRPNTSFCFLDIRSPGLGDTAMYLCATSRGTGGTTPGELFFGEGSRLTVL.

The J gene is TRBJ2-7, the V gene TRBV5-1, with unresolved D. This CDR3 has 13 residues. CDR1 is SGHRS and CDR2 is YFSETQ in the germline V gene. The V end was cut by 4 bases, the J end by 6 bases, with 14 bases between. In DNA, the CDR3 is TGCGCCAGCAGCAAAGACTCATACGGCGAGCAGTACTTC. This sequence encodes CASSKDSYGEQYF.

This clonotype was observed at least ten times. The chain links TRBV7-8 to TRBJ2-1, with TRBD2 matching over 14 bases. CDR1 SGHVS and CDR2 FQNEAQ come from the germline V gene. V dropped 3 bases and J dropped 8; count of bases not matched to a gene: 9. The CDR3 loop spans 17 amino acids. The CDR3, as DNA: TGTGCCAGCAGCTTCGGACTAGCGGGAGGACCTTGGGATGAGCAGTTCTTC. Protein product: CASSFGLAGGPWDEQFF.

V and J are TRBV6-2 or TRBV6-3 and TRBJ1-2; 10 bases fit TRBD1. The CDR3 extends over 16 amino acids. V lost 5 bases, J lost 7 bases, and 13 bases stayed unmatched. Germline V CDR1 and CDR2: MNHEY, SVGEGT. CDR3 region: CASSQSYTTGGSGYTF. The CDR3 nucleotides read TGTGCCAGCAGTCAATCCTACACGACAGGGGGCAGTGGCTACACCTTC.

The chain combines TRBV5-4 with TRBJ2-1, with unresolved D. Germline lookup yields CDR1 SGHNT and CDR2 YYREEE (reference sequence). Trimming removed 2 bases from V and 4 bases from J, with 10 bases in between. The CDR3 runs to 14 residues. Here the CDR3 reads CASSFLSRYNEQFF. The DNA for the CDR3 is TGTGCCAGCAGCTTCCTGTCCCGTTACAATGAGCAGTTCTTC.

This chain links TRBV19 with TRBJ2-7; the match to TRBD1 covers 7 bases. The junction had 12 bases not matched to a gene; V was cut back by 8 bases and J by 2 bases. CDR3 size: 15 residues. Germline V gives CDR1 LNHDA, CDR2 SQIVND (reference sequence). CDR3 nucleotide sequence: TGTGCCAGTTCCCGTCGAGCGACAGGGACCTACGAGCAGTACTTC. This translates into CASSRRATGTYEQYF.

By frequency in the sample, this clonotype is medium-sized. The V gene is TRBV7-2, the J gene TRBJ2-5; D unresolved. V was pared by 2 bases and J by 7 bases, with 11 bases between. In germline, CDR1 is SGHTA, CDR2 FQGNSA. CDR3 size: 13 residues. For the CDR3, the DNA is TGTGCCAGCAGCTTACTGGGGTGGGGGACCCAGTACTTC. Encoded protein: CASSLLGWGTQYF.

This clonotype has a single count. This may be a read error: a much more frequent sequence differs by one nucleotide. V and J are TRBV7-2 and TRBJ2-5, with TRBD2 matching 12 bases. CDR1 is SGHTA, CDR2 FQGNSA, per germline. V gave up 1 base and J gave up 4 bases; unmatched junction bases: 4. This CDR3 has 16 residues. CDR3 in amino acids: CASSLVLAGGPETQYF. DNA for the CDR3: TGTGCCAGCAGCTTAGTCCTAGCGGGAGGGCCAGAGACCCAGTACTTC. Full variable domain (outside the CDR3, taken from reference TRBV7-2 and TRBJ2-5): GAGVSQSPSNKVTEKGKDVELRCDPISGHTALYWYRQSLGQGLEFLIYFQGNSAPDKSGLPSDRFSAERTGGSVSTLTIQRTQQEDSAVYLCASSLVLAGGPETQYFGPGTRLLVL.

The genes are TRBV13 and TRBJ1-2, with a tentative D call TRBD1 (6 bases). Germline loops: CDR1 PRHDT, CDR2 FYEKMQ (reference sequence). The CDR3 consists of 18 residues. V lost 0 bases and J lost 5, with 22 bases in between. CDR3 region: CASSLGRQAHHGGYGYTF. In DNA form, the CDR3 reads TGTGCCAGCAGCTTAGGCCGACAGGCCCACCACGGAGGATATGGCTACACCTTC.

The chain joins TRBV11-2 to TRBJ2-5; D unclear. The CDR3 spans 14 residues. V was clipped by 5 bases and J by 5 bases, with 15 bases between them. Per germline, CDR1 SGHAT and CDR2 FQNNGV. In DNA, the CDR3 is TGTGCCAGCAGCACCGGTCCCTCGTGGGAGACCCAGTACTTC. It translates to CASSTGPSWETQYF.